The 9 T cell receptor beta chains presented below share a single source sample, sequenced in a study of T cell clonality in common variable immunodeficiency. Findings and limits, study-wide: In common variable immunodeficiency, TCR beta chains reportedly carried fewer deletions and N-nucleotide insertions.

Antigens of these TCRs are unknown. The method was immunoSEQ multiplex PCR; TCRdb's version includes in-frame clones alone and lacks a portion of them. This sample has roughly 32,000 clones, each found more than once. Source material: peripheral blood mononuclear cells. These TCRs come from a human donor with common variable immunodeficiency.

At least ten counts were recorded for this clone. The read finishes 3 residues shy of the CDR3 end, and the germline J gene is used to complete it. This chain connects TRBV12-5 to TRBJ2-1; TRBD2 aligns across 10 bases. The germline CDR1 and CDR2 sequences are LGHNT and FRNRAP. The CDR3 has 14 amino acids. V gave up 6 bases and J gave up 7 bases; unmatched junction bases: 6. This chain's CDR3 is CASGSSGSKNEQFF. Incomplete CDR3 DNA: TGTGCTAGTGGGTCTAGCGGGAGTAAGAATGAG.

With respect to this clone: The read gets to within 3 residues of the CDR3 end, and the germline J gene fills in the rest. This chain connects TRBV7-3 to TRBJ1-2; 7 positions match TRBD1. The CDR3 is 14 amino acids. The V gene's germline CDR1 is SGHTA and CDR2 FQGTGA. The CDR3 is CASSLQGEGRGYTF. CDR3 DNA (partial): TGTGCCAGCAGTCTCCAGGGGGAGGGTAGGGGC.

This clone was seen repeatedly, ten times or more. Germline is not matched at one junction end, which may reflect a read error. The CDR3 end lies 3 residues beyond the end of the read and is filled in from the germline J gene. The V and J genes are TRBV4-2 and TRBJ2-2; possibly TRBD1 for D (5 bases). The CDR3 is made up of 15 amino acids. The germline V gene has CDR1 LGHNA and CDR2 YNFKEQ. CDR3 residues: CASSPQGLNTGELFF. The CDR3 DNA, read in part, is TGCGCCAGCAGCCCTCAGGGTCTGAACACCGGGGAG.

Worth noting for this clone: The read terminates 3 residues ahead of where the CDR3 ends, so the germline J gene completes it. Other DNA sequences in the sample encode the same CDR3. This sequence joins TRBV30 and TRBJ2-1; TRBD2 aligns across 8 bases. Germline values: CDR1 GTSNPN, CDR2 SVGIG (reference sequence). CDR3 length equals 11 residues. J lost 6 bases, V lost 5 bases, and 0 bases had no gene match. CDR3 DNA, as far as it was read: TGTGCCTGGGCGGGGGGCAATGAG. This sequence encodes CAWAGGNE. The whole CDR3 sequence reads CAWAGGNEQFF.

Comments on this clone: Read sequence stops 3 residues before the CDR3 end, and the germline J gene provides the missing end. This sequence joins TRBV5-1 and TRBJ2-6; D is unresolved. The CDR3 length is 16 residues. V lost 0 bases and J lost 0, with 7 bases in between. Germline V gene lookup returns CDR1 SGHRS and CDR2 YFSETQ. CDR3: CASSLESGSGANVLTF. CDR3 DNA (partial): TGCGCCAGCAGCTTGGAGTCGGGCTCTGGGGCCAACGTC.

This clone was counted at least ten times. The sequenced part of the CDR3 DNA is TGTGCCAGCAGCTTAAGTACGGGGATGAACACTGAA. Amino acids: CASSLSTGMNTE. The entire CDR3 is CASSLSTGMNTEAFF. The chain has TRBV7-3 and TRBJ1-1; D unclear. Coverage ceases 3 residues before the CDR3 finishes, and the germline J gene fills in the end. V lost 1 base and J 0 bases, leaving 9 bases between the germline ends. Germline V gene sequence: CDR1 SGHTA, CDR2 FQGTGA. The CDR3 runs to 15 residues. Full variable domain (outside the CDR3, taken from reference TRBV7-3 and TRBJ1-1): GAGVSQTPSNKVTEKGKYVELRCDPISGHTALYWYRQSLGQGPEFLIYFQGTGAADDSGLPNDRFFAVRPEGSVSTLKIQRTERGDSAVYLCASSLSTGMNTEAFFGQGTRLTVV.

This clone was seen only a few times. The CDR3 is cut off 3 residues early in the read; its end comes from the germline J gene. The chain links TRBV6-2 or TRBV6-3 to TRBJ2-7; 10 nucleotides line up with TRBD2. The CDR3 spans 17 residues. CDR1 MNHEY and CDR2 SVGEGT come from the germline V gene. Trimming at V came to 2 bases and at J to 0 bases, leaving 7 bases not matched to a gene. The CDR3 here is CASSYQPGLASSYEQYF. CDR3 DNA (partial): TGTGCCAGCAGTTACCAACCGGGACTAGCGTCCTCCTACGAG.

This clone was seen at least ten times. Sequence at one end of the junction differs from germline and may be a read error. The sequenced part of the CDR3 DNA is TGCGCCAGCAGCCAAGATGGGGCCACCGGGGAG. Its translation is CASSQDGATGE. Given in full, the CDR3 is CASSQDGATGELFF. V gene TRBV4-2 combines with J gene TRBJ2-2; perhaps TRBD1 as D (5 bases). Read sequence stops 3 residues before the CDR3 end, and the germline J gene provides the missing end. The CDR3 extends over 14 amino acids. Germline CDR1 and CDR2: LGHNA and YNFKEQ.

In this sample, this clone turned up many times. Read sequence stops 3 residues before the CDR3 end, and the germline J gene provides the missing end. V usage is TRBV29-1 and J usage is TRBJ1-2; 9 bases are a match to TRBD1. CDR3 length equals 18 residues. With 5 bases clipped from V and 3 bases from J, the junction kept 19 bases outside the gene matches. Germline CDR1 and CDR2: SQVTM and ANQGSEA. CDR3 loop: CSVRTQPQGAQRDYGYTF. The part of the CDR3 DNA that was read is TGCAGCGTTCGGACGCAACCACAGGGGGCGCAAAGAGACTATGGC.